The 12 T cell receptor beta chains below come from one sample, sequenced in a study of tissue T cells after allogeneic stem cell transplantation. Clones were sequenced by immunoSEQ multiplex PCR, and TCRdb holds only the in-frame ones, with some missing. This table holds about 5,000 clones, roughly 52% found once. Time point described: mouse harvest day 7 after allogeneic transplant. Tail vein injection delivered 10^7 T-cell-depleted bone marrow cells and 10^6 splenic CD5+ T cells. The sequenced material came from gut tissue. These TCRs come from a female BALB/c mouse given C57BL/6 T cells with graft-versus-host disease after an allogeneic hematopoietic cell transplant.

The sample holds one count of this clone. Gene and germline names: mouse. The CDR3 is cut off 1 residue early in the read; its end comes from the germline J gene. The V and J genes are TRBV13-2 and TRBJ2-2, with 7 bases that match TRBD1. This CDR3 contains 14 residues. The germline gives CDR1 NNHNN, CDR2 SYGAGS (reference sequence). Germline trimming cut 6 bases from V and 1 base from J; bases unmatched to any gene: 3. This chain's CDR3 is CASARDRNTGQLYF. The sequenced part of the CDR3 DNA is TGTGCCAGCGCCCGGGACAGAAACACCGGGCAGCTCTAC.

As to this clone: Gene and germline names: mouse. The read halts 1 residue ahead of the CDR3 end, with the missing end drawn from the germline J gene. V usage is TRBV29 and J usage is TRBJ1-1, with 11 bases fitting TRBD1. Germline CDR1 and CDR2: MSHET and SYDVDS. Unmatched junction bases numbered 4, after V lost 2 bases and J lost 11 bases. This CDR3 region has 13 residues. The CDR3 here is CASSLRDRGDVFF. The CDR3 bases that were read are TGTGCTAGCAGTTTAAGGGACAGGGGGGATGTCTTC. The full variable domain, with the rest looked up from reference TRBV29 and TRBJ1-1, is DMKVTQMPRYLIKRMGENVLLECGQDMSHETMYWYRQDPGLGLQLIYISYDVDSNSEGDIPKGYRVSRKKREHFSLILDSAKTNQTSVYFCASSLRDRGDVFFGKGTRLTVV.

Turning to this clone: The genes are named according to mouse. The missing CDR3 end, 1 residue past where the read stops, is filled in from the germline J gene. This chain links TRBV24 with TRBJ2-7; tentatively, D is TRBD1 (6 bases). Between the trimmed V and J ends, which lost 3 bases and 3 bases, there was a span of 9 bases. CDR1 is KGHTA and CDR2 is FRNEEI in the germline V gene. This CDR3 has 13 residues. Incomplete CDR3 DNA: TGTGCCAGCAGTCTTCAGGGGTACTATGAACAGTAC. Translating gives CASSLQGYYEQY. The whole CDR3 protein is CASSLQGYYEQYF.

To note about this clone: These gene names are mouse names. The CDR3 end lies 1 residue beyond the end of the read and is filled in from the germline J gene. The rearrangement uses TRBV3 and TRBJ2-3; TRBD2 aligns across 7 bases. After removal of 5 bases from V and 0 bases from J, the junction contained 5 bases not matched to a gene. CDR3 length: 15 amino acids. In germline, CDR1 is SNHLY, CDR2 FYNGKV (reference sequence). The sequenced CDR3 bases are TGTGCCAGCAGCCCTCGACTGGGAAGTGCAGAAACGCTGTAT. This codes for CASSPRLGSAETLY. The complete CDR3 sequence is CASSPRLGSAETLYF.

This clone was picked up one time. Mouse gene names and germline throughout. The CDR3 goes on 1 residue after the read ends, and that part is filled in from the germline J gene. V is TRBV3 and J is TRBJ1-1; D not certain. The CDR3 consists of 12 residues. The V gene's germline CDR1 is SNHLY and CDR2 FYNGKV (reference sequence). The V end lost 2 bases, the J end lost 1 base, and 2 bases lay between the germline ends. This CDR3 is CASSLPNTEVFF. The sequenced CDR3 bases are TGTGCCAGCAGCTTACCGAACACAGAAGTCTTC.

This clone has just one count. Germline and genes: mouse. The CDR3 goes on 1 residue after the read ends, and that part is filled in from the germline J gene. This rearrangement joins TRBV12-1 to TRBJ2-7; 10 bases match TRBD1. Germline V gene lookup returns CDR1 SGHSN and CDR2 HYEKVE. With V trimmed by 0 bases and J by 4 bases, 2 bases remained unmatched. The length of the CDR3 is 14 residues. CDR3 sequence reads: CASSLEDRGYEQYF. CDR3 DNA (partial): TGTGCCAGCTCTCTCGAGGACAGGGGGTATGAACAGTAC.

Turning to this clone: Mouse gene names and germline throughout. Read coverage stops 1 residue before the CDR3 terminus; the germline J gene supplies the remainder. This chain joins TRBV5 and TRBJ2-3; D not certain. V was trimmed by 4 bases and J by 0 bases, leaving 11 bases between them. The V gene's germline CDR1 is LGHNA and CDR2 YNLKQL (reference sequence). The CDR3 is made up of 15 amino acids. The sequenced CDR3 bases are TGTGCCAGCAGCCCCCGAGTTCCTAGTGCAGAAACGCTGTAT. Its translation is CASSPRVPSAETLY. The whole CDR3 sequence is CASSPRVPSAETLYF.

A word on this clone: Gene labels here are mouse ones. The sequenced fragment ends 1 residue before the CDR3 boundary, so the rest is inferred from the germline J gene. The chain is built from TRBV3 and TRBJ2-4; D is uncertain. V was trimmed by 5 bases and J by 8 bases, leaving 11 bases between them. The CDR3 length is 12 residues. Germline values: CDR1 SNHLY, CDR2 FYNGKV (reference sequence). The sequenced CDR3 bases are TGTGCCAGCAGCCCCCAACAGCGCACCTTGTAC. This gives the protein CASSPQQRTLY. The full CDR3 protein reads CASSPQQRTLYF.

Comment on this clone: Gene names are the mouse ones. The read halts 1 residue ahead of the CDR3 end, with the missing end drawn from the germline J gene. This chain joins TRBV31 and TRBJ1-4, with D possibly being TRBD1 (6 bases). Germline V CDR1 and CDR2: GKSSPN, SITVG. The CDR3 runs to 14 residues. V was trimmed by 1 base and J by 5 bases, leaving 11 bases between them. CDR3 DNA, as far as it was read: TGTGCCTGGAGTCGGCAGGGGAGGAACGAAAGATTATTT. Translation: CAWSRQGRNERLF. The whole CDR3 protein reads CAWSRQGRNERLFF. The full variable domain, completed using reference TRBV31 and TRBJ1-4, is AQTIHQWPVAEIKAVGSPLSLGCTIKGKSSPNLYWYWQATGGTLQQLFYSITVGQVESVVQLNLSASRPKDDQFILSTEKLLLSHSGFYLCAWSRQGRNERLFFGHGTKLSVL.

This clone is classed as large. Gene names and germline refer to mouse. The CDR3 end lies 1 residue beyond the end of the read and is filled in from the germline J gene. This chain joins TRBV19 and TRBJ2-7; D perhaps matches TRBD1 (5 bases). Trimming pared 1 base from V and 5 bases from J, leaving 10 bases between. CDR1 is FNHDT and CDR2 is SITEND in the germline V gene (reference sequence). The CDR3 is made up of 13 amino acids. CDR3 DNA (partial): TGTGCCAGCAGTATACAGGGAAGTAATGAACAGTAC. Its translation: CASSIQGSNEQY. The entire CDR3 reads CASSIQGSNEQYF.

By frequency in the sample, this clone is medium-sized. Genes and germline come from the mouse. The CDR3 bases that were read are TGTGCCAGCAGTTTTGCGGGGTATGAACAGTAC. This gives the protein CASSFAGYEQY. The full-length CDR3 reads as CASSFAGYEQYF. V gene TRBV15 combines with J gene TRBJ2-7, with no clear D. The missing CDR3 end, 1 residue past where the read stops, is filled in from the germline J gene. Germline CDR1 and CDR2: SGHND and FRSKSL. Trimming took 3 bases from V and 4 from J, leaving 7 bases between them. This CDR3 is 12 amino acids long.

As to this clone: The genes are named according to mouse. The sequenced fragment ends 1 residue before the CDR3 boundary, so the rest is inferred from the germline J gene. Distinct nucleotide sequences in the sample also encode this CDR3. The chain employs TRBV26 and TRBJ1-1; 7 nucleotides agree with TRBD1. CDR1 is KGHPV, CDR2 FQNQEV, per germline (reference sequence). J lost 0 bases, V lost 3 bases, and 1 base had no gene match. This CDR3 comprises 14 residues. CDR3 DNA, as far as it was read: TGTGCCAGCAGTCTAACAGGGGCAAACACAGAAGTCTTC. This translates into CASSLTGANTEVF. The entire CDR3 reads CASSLTGANTEVFF.